The 5 T cell receptor beta chains given below trace back to one sample, sequenced in a study of Tregs in tolerant kidney transplant recipients. Mixed chimerism was transient after nonmyeloablative marrow transplants from related graft donors. Using immunoSEQ multiplex PCR, the repertoire was profiled, and TCRdb retains in-frame clones only, with some absent. The data contain 95,000 or so clones, approximately 94% of them singletons. Sequences were derived from CD4+ T cells from blood (PBMCs), sampled 12 months after the transplant. The receptors stem from a human patient who received a combined kidney and bone marrow transplant. Some T cells may be supplied by the graft donor.

The rearrangement uses TRBV21-1 and TRBJ2-7; the table names TRBD1, a call not compared with the DNA. TRBV21-1 is an annotated pseudogene. The CDR3 spans 13 residues. CDR3 sequence: CATDDRGGYEQYF. The CDR3 DNA reads TGTGCCACTGACGACAGGGGGGGCTACGAGCAGTACTTC.

This clone was picked up one time. This rearrangement joins TRBV6-5 to TRBJ2-5; D may be TRBD2 (6 bases). The tail of the sequence fits TRBJ2-7 better, so the J call may be wrong. The germline V gene has CDR1 MNHEY and CDR2 SVGAGI. This CDR3 is built from 14 residues. CDR3 loop: CASSFGSRSYEQYF. The CDR3 bases are TGTGCCAGCAGTTTCGGGAGCCGCTCCTACGAGCAGTACTTC.

J is TRBJ1-5 and V is TRBV29-1, with D possibly TRBD1 on 6 matching bases. The V and J ends lost 5 bases and 1 base respectively, with 12 bases between them. The CDR3 contains 14 residues. Germline lookup yields CDR1 SQVTM and CDR2 ANQGSEA. The CDR3 nucleotides are TGCAGCGTTAGGGTCCAGGGGAGCAATCAGCCCCAGCATTTT. Translation gives CSVRVQGSNQPQHF.

This chain connects TRBV14 to TRBJ2-7; the match to TRBD1 covers 7 bases. The CDR3 runs 16 residues. V dropped 0 bases and J dropped 2; count of bases not matched to a gene: 7. The V gene's germline CDR1 is SGHDN and CDR2 FVKESK. CDR3 protein: CASSQDLGTATYEQYF. The CDR3 DNA reads as TGTGCCAGCAGCCAAGATTTGGGGACAGCGACCTACGAGCAGTACTTC.

This chain joins TRBV5-8 and TRBJ2-3, with 7 positions matching TRBD1. The V and J ends lost 0 bases and 2 bases, in that order; junction bases with no gene match: 6. Germline loops: CDR1 SGHTS, CDR2 YDEGEE. There are 16 residues in the CDR3. The CDR3 DNA is TGTGCCAGCAGCTTGGACCGACAGGGCATCACAGATACGCAGTATTTT. Translation gives CASSLDRQGITDTQYF.